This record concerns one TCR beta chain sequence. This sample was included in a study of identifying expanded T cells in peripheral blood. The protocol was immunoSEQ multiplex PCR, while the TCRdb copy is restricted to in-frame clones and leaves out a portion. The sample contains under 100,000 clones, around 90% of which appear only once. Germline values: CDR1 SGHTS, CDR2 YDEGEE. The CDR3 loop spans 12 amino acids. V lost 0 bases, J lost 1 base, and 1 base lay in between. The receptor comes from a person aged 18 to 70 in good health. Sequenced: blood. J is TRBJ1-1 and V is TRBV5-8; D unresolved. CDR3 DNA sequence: TGTGCCAGCAGCTTGGCGAACACTGAAGCTTTCTTT. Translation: CASSLANTEAFF.